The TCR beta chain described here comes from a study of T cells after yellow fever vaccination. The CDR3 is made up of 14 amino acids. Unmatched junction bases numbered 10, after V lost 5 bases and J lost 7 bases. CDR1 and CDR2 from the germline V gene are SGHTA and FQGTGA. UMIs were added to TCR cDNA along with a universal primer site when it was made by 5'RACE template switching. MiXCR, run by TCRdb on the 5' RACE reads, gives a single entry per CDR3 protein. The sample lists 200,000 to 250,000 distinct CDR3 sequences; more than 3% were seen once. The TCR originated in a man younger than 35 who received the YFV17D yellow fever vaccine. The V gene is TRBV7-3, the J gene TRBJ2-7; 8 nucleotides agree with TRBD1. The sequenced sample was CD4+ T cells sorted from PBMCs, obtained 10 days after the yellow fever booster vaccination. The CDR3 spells CASSPGTGRFEQYF. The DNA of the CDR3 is TGTGCCAGCAGCCCAGGGACAGGTCGTTTTGAGCAGTACTTC.